The 17 T cell receptor beta chains given below trace back to one sample, sequenced in a study of beta chain features in type 1 diabetes. All of the isolated RNA was reverse transcribed, so expressed TCRB transcripts were sequenced. Data came from immunoSEQ multiplex PCR; TCRdb stores just in-frame clones and leaves some out. This table has 850,000 to 900,000 clones, roughly 17% appearing once. Material: naive CD4+ T cells from blood. All receptors derive from a woman in her late teens or twenties in good health.

This clone occurred a few times. This chain joins TRBV7-9 and TRBJ2-2, with D hard to call. This CDR3 is 14 amino acids long. The germline V and J ends were trimmed by 5 bases and 6 bases, with 13 bases remaining between them. CDR1 and CDR2 (germline): SEHNR, FQNEAQ (reference sequence). Here the CDR3 reads CASSPKDQSGELFF. As DNA, the CDR3 is TGTGCCAGCAGCCCTAAAGACCAGTCCGGGGAGCTGTTTTTT. Together with reference TRBV7-9 and TRBJ2-2, the CDR3 gives the full variable domain: DTGVSQNPRHKITKRGQNVTFRCDPISEHNRLYWYRQTLGQGPEFLTYFQNEAQLEKSRLLSDRFSAERPKGSFSTLEIQRTEQGDSAMYLCASSPKDQSGELFFGEGSRLTVL.

This clone occurred a few times. This chain joins TRBV7-2 and TRBJ1-2; D is unresolved. The CDR3 runs 12 residues. CDR1 SGHTA and CDR2 FQGNSA come from the germline V gene. The V end was cut by 4 bases, the J end by 7 bases, with 10 bases between. CDR3 in DNA: TGTGCCAGCAGCTACGTATTGGCTGGCTACACCTTC. Protein: CASSYVLAGYTF.

V is TRBV13 and J is TRBJ2-1, with D possibly being TRBD2 (5 bases). The CDR3 runs to 14 residues. Trimming removed 3 bases at V and 2 bases at J, with 8 bases between. CDR1 and CDR2 from the germline V gene are PRHDT and FYEKMQ (reference sequence). CDR3 sequence: CASSFARAYNEQFF. The CDR3, as DNA: TGTGCCAGCAGCTTCGCGCGGGCCTACAATGAGCAGTTCTTC. Filled out from reference TRBV13 and TRBJ2-1, the complete variable domain reads AAGVIQSPRHLIKEKRETATLKCYPIPRHDTVYWYQQGPGQDPQFLISFYEKMQSDKGSIPDRFSAQQFSDYHSELNMSSLELGDSALYFCASSFARAYNEQFFGPGTRLTVL.

This clone was seen only a few times. The rearrangement uses TRBV28 and TRBJ2-7; perhaps TRBD2 as D (6 bases). This CDR3 contains 15 residues. V gave up 8 bases and J gave up 5 bases, with 22 bases separating them. Germline-derived CDR1 and CDR2 are MDHEN and SYDVKM. The CDR3 coding sequence is TGTGCCAGCGGAGGAGGGGTTCGGTTTGCTAACGAGCAGTACTTC. As protein: CASGGGVRFANEQYF. Variable domain in full (rest from reference TRBV28 and TRBJ2-7): DVKVTQSSRYLVKRTGEKVFLECVQDMDHENMFWYRQDPGLGLRLIYFSYDVKMKEKGDIPEGYSVSREKKERFSLILESASTNQTSMYLCASGGGVRFANEQYFGPGTRLTVT.

This clone has just a few counts. J is TRBJ2-7 and V is TRBV19, with 12 bases lining up with TRBD1. The V segment lost 5 bases and the J segment 4 bases; nucleotides outside the gene matches: 6. Per the germline V gene, CDR1 is LNHDA and CDR2 is SQIVND (reference sequence). This CDR3 is 15 amino acids long. CDR3 sequence (DNA): TGTGCCAGTAGTGCCCCGGGACAGGGGGCATACGAGCAGTACTTC. Protein: CASSAPGQGAYEQYF.

The chain joins TRBV2 to TRBJ2-2; tentative D call: TRBD2 (6 bases). V lost 4 bases and J lost 4, with 16 bases in between. The CDR3 runs to 16 residues. Germline values: CDR1 SNHLY, CDR2 FYNNEI. The CDR3 sequence is CASSAPRGSITGELFF. The CDR3 region has the DNA TGTGCCAGCAGTGCCCCGCGGGGATCCATCACCGGGGAGCTGTTTTTT.

This clone has just a few counts. Within the sample, other DNA sequences also encode this same CDR3. The rearrangement joins TRBV25-1 to TRBJ2-1; D uncertain. CDR3 length equals 11 residues. CDR1 and CDR2 from the germline V gene are MGHDK and SYGVNS. The V and J ends lost 3 bases and 10 bases respectively, with 7 bases between them. The CDR3 nucleotides are TGTGCCAGCAGTGACAGGAACGAGCAGTTCTTC. It yields the protein CASSDRNEQFF.

J is TRBJ1-1 and V is TRBV28; no reliable D call. V lost 7 bases and J 1 base, leaving 13 bases between the germline ends. Germline CDR1 MDHEN, CDR2 SYDVKM. The CDR3 runs 14 residues. In DNA form, the CDR3 reads TGTGCCAGCACCCCGGGTGGGAAGAACACTGAAGCTTTCTTT. This sequence encodes CASTPGGKNTEAFF.

Only a few counts were recorded for this clone. The chain carries TRBV19 and TRBJ2-7; 9 nucleotides agree with TRBD2. The CDR3 length is 15 residues. Trimming removed 2 bases from V and 4 bases from J; junction bases left unmatched: 6. Germline V CDR1 and CDR2: LNHDA, SQIVND (reference sequence). This CDR3 is CASSILAGVGYEQYF. DNA for the CDR3: TGTGCCAGTAGTATATTAGCGGGAGTCGGTTACGAGCAGTACTTC. Full variable domain (rest looked up from reference TRBV19 and TRBJ2-7): DGGITQSPKYLFRKEGQNVTLSCEQNLNHDAMYWYRQDPGQGLRLIYYSQIVNDFQKGDIAEGYSVSREKKESFPLTVTSAQKNPTAFYLCASSILAGVGYEQYFGPGTRLTVT.

The sample holds a few counts of this clone. The chain couples TRBV19 to TRBJ1-1, with D possibly being TRBD1 (5 bases). The CDR3 is 16 amino acids. Trimming took 11 bases from V and 9 from J, leaving 31 bases between them. The V gene's germline CDR1 is LNHDA and CDR2 SQIVND (reference sequence). As DNA, the CDR3 is TGTGCCCCGGCCCCCGGGGCTGAGAGTTCGTTATCGAAAGCTTTCTTT. This translates into CAPAPGAESSLSKAFF.

This clone was seen more than once but under ten times. The genes are TRBV7-9 and TRBJ1-1; D call uncertain. Deletions cut 5 bases from V and 2 bases from J, with 12 bases between. Per germline, CDR1 SEHNR and CDR2 FQNEAQ (reference sequence). The CDR3 is 14 amino acids. CDR3 coding DNA: TGTGCCAGCAGCGGAAGACGGATCAACACTGAAGCTTTCTTT. Amino acids: CASSGRRINTEAFF.

This clone was picked up a small number of times. The chain's CDR3 is CASSLVGVSNTGELFF. The CDR3 region has the DNA TGTGCCAGCAGCTTAGTAGGGGTCTCGAACACCGGGGAGCTGTTTTTT. The chain recombines TRBV7-2 with TRBJ2-2; D possibly corresponds to TRBD1 (5 bases). This CDR3 region has 16 residues. Germline loops: CDR1 SGHTA, CDR2 FQGNSA. Trimming removed 1 base from V and 0 bases from J, with 9 bases in between.

This clone was picked up a small number of times. The J gene is TRBJ2-7, the V gene TRBV4-3, with unresolved D. The CDR3 extends over 17 amino acids. Trimming stripped 0 bases from V and 2 bases from J, with 17 bases between. From germline, CDR1 is LGHNA and CDR2 YSLEER. CDR3 amino acids: CASSQDSPRTGPYEQYF. The CDR3 nucleotides read TGCGCCAGCAGCCAAGATAGCCCGCGGACGGGCCCCTACGAGCAGTACTTC.

This clone showed up just a few times. This chain links TRBV7-2 with TRBJ1-5; the D is unclear. CDR1 and CDR2 from the germline V gene are SGHTA and FQGNSA. Trimming left V 5 bases short and J 5 bases short, with 10 bases between. This CDR3 region has 13 residues. This CDR3 is CASSLDGYQPQHF. CDR3 DNA sequence: TGTGCCAGCAGCCTGGACGGCTATCAGCCCCAGCATTTT.

The J gene is TRBJ2-1, the V gene TRBV13; possibly TRBD2 for D (5 bases). The V end was cut by 5 bases, the J end by 8 bases, with 13 bases between. This CDR3 has 13 residues. Germline-derived CDR1 and CDR2 are PRHDT and FYEKMQ (reference sequence). CDR3 nucleotides: TGTGCCAGCAGCCAGCGGAGGTGGTATGAGCAGTTCTTC. It encodes CASSQRRWYEQFF. The full variable domain, its missing parts supplied by reference TRBV13 and TRBJ2-1, is AAGVIQSPRHLIKEKRETATLKCYPIPRHDTVYWYQQGPGQDPQFLISFYEKMQSDKGSIPDRFSAQQFSDYHSELNMSSLELGDSALYFCASSQRRWYEQFFGPGTRLTVL.

V usage is TRBV5-4 and J usage is TRBJ2-3; D call uncertain. The CDR3 totals 14 residues. The V gene's germline CDR1 is SGHNT and CDR2 YYREEE (reference sequence). Trimming took off 3 bases at V and 0 bases at J, with 8 bases between the two ends. CDR3 in amino acids: CASSSKASTDTQYF. The CDR3 nucleotides read TGTGCCAGCAGCTCAAAAGCGAGCACAGATACGCAGTATTTT.

This clone was observed a handful of times. This sequence joins TRBV5-1 and TRBJ2-7; 9 bases fit TRBD1. CDR3 length: 15 amino acids. Germline-derived CDR1 and CDR2 are SGHRS and YFSETQ. V shed 3 bases and J 2 bases; nucleotides not matched to a gene: 6. The CDR3 region is CASSSDRGGPYEQYF. CDR3 bases: TGCGCCAGCAGCTCGGACAGGGGAGGCCCCTACGAGCAGTACTTC.